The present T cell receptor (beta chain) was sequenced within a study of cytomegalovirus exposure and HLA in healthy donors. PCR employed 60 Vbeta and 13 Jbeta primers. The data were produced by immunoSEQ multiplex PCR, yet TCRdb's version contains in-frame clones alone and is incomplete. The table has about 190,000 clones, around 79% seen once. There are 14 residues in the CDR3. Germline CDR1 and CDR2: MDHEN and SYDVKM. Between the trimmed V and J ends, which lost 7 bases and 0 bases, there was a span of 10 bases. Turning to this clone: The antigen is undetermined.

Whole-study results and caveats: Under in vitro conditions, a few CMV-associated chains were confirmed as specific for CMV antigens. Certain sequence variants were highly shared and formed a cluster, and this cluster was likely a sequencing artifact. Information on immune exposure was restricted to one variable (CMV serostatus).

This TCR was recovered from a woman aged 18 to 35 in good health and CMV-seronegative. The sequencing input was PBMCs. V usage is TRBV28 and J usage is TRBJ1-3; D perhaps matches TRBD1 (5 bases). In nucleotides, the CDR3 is TGTGCCAGCACAAACGGGGGCTCTGGAAACACCATATATTTT. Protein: CASTNGGSGNTIYF.